This T cell receptor beta chain was identified in a study of shared clonotypes between healthy human individuals. The study's findings and limits: It was the non-shared clonotypes that had lower generation probabilities than clonotypes shared by all four donors. An expected dependence of interdonor clonotype sharing on sequencing depth was noted.

The CDR3 sequence is 11 residues long. V was clipped by 6 bases and J by 0 bases, with 2 bases between them. Germline values: CDR1 ENHRY, CDR2 SYGVKD. As concerns this clone: Its antigen is undetermined.

The assay ran at deep level. The repertoire was sequenced with immunoSEQ multiplex PCR; TCRdb's copy has only in-frame clones and lacks some. The sample gives some 900,000 clones, approximately 80% of which show up once; approximately 1.5% is in the top ten. The sequencing input was memory CD4+ T cells sorted from blood. The subset: CD45RA-negative fraction. The chain couples TRBV10-3 to TRBJ1-1; the D is unclear. The origin of this receptor is a man aged 18 to 35 in good health. The CDR3 DNA sequence: TGTGCCATCAGGATGAACACTGAAGCTTTCTTT. Translating it yields CAIRMNTEAFF.